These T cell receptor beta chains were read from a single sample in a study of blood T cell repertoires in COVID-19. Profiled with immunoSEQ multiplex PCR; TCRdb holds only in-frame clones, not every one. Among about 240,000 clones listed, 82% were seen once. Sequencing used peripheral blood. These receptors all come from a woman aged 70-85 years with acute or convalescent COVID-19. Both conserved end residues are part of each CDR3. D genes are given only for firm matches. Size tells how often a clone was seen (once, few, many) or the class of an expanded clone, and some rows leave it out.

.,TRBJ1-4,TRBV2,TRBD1,TGTGCCAGCAGGACAGGGTTAAGTAATGAAAAACTGTTTTTT,CASRTGLSNEKLFF
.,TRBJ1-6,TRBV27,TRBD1,TGTGCCAGCAGTTCGGACAGGGGATATTCACCCCTCCACTTT,CASSSDRGYSPLHF
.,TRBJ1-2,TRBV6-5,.,TGTGCCAGCACCGATTTGGGGGGGCTTGGCTACACCTTC,CASTDLGGLGYTF
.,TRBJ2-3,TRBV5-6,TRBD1,TGTGCCAGCAGCCAGTTACCAGGGGGCAAGTATACGCAGTATTTT,CASSQLPGGKYTQYF
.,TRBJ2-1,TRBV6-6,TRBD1,TGTGCCAGCAGTTCCGCAGGGGGCGGTGAGCAGTTCTTC,CASSSAGGGEQFF
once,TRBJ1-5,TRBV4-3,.,TGCGCCAGCAGCCAAGAATATCAGGGTCAGCCCCAGCATTTT,CASSQEYQGQPQHF
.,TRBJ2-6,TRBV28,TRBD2,TGTGCCAGCAGTGGGGGGGGAGCTGGGGCCAACGTCCTGACTTTC,CASSGGGAGANVLTF
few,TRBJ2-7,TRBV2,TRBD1,TGTGCCAGCAGTGTTGACAGGGCGAACGAGCAGTACTTC,CASSVDRANEQYF
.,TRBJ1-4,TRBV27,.,TGTGCCAGCAGTTTCGGGGTACACAATGAAAAACTGTTTTTT,CASSFGVHNEKLFF
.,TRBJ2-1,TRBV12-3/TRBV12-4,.,TGTGCCAGCAGTCCCGGGACAACCCAGTTCTTC,CASSPGTTQFF
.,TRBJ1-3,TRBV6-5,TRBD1,TGTGCCAGCAGACGCCGGGACAGGGAGTATTTT,CASRRRDREYF
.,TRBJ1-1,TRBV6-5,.,TGTGCCAGCAGCCTAGGCGTGAACACTGAAGCTTTCTTT,CASSLGVNTEAFF
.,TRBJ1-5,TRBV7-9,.,TGTGCCAGCAGCTTATTGGCCAATCAGCCCCAGCATTTT,CASSLLANQPQHF
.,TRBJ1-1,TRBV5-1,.,TGCGCCAGCAGCTTGATAGCCTCTGGAGGGACTGAAGCTTTCTTT,CASSLIASGGTEAFF
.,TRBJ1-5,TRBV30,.,TGTGCCTGGAGTATGAGTTGGGCAGTCGGAAATCAGCCCCAGCATTTT,CAWSMSWAVGNQPQHF
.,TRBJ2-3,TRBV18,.,TGTGCCAGCTCACCACCAGGGGAAGATACGCAGTATTTT,CASSPPGEDTQYF
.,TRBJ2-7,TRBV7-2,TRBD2,TGTGCCAGCAGCTTATTGGCTAGCGGGGGGGCCTTCGAGCAGTACTTC,CASSLLASGGAFEQYF
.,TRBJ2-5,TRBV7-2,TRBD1,TGTGCCAGCAGCTTAGATAGGGCTTCAGGGGGAGAGACCCAGTACTTC,CASSLDRASGGETQYF
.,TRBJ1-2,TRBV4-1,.,TGCGCCAGCAGCTTGGGGAGTCTCAATGGCTACACCTTC,CASSLGSLNGYTF
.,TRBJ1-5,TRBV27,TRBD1,TGTGCCAGCAGTTTAGGGACAGGGTCCGTCCCCCAGCATTTT,CASSLGTGSVPQHF
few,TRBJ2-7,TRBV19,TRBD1,TGTGCCAGTAGTGGGACAGGGACTTTTTACGAGCAGTACTTC,CASSGTGTFYEQYF
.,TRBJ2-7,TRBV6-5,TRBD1,TGTGCCAGCGGCCGGGACAGGGGCTCCTACGAGCAGTACTTC,CASGRDRGSYEQYF
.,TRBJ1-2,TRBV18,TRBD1,TGTGCCAGCTCACCGGGACAGGAAAGAGGCTACACCTTC,CASSPGQERGYTF
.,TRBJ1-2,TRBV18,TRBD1,TGTGCCAGCTCACCTGGACAGGGTCCGAGTTATGGCTACACCTTC,CASSPGQGPSYGYTF
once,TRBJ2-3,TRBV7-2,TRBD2,TGTGCCAGCAGCAAGGTCCAGGGCGGGGGGGCCTCGGATACGCAGTATTTT,CASSKVQGGGASDTQYF
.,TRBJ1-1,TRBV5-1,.,TGCGCCAGCAGGACAGGTGTGGATACTGAAGCTTTCTTT,CASRTGVDTEAFF
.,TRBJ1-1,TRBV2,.,TGTGCCAGCAGTGGGCAGGGAACTGAAGCTTTCTTT,CASSGQGTEAFF
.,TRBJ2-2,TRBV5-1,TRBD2,TGCGCCAGCAGCCCTACCGGGGGGGACACCGGGGAGCTGTTTTTT,CASSPTGGDTGELFF
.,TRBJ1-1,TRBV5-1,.,TGCGCCAGCAGCTTACTTCAGGGTAAGGGGACTGAAGCTTTCTTT,CASSLLQGKGTEAFF
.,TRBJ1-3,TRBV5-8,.,TGTGCCAGCAGCGCCGACACGACCATATATTTT,CASSADTTIYF
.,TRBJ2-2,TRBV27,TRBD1,TGTGCCAGCAGGTCGGCAGGGGGTACCGGGGAGCTGTTTTTT,CASRSAGGTGELFF
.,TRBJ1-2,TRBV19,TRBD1,TGTGCCAGTAGTCCCCTACCACCACAGGGGGCGTATGGCTACACCTTC,CASSPLPPQGAYGYTF
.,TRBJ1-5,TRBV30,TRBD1,TGTGCCTGGAGTATCCGCTCCGGGACAGGGGGCCTTATGAGCAATCAGCCCCAGCATTTT,CAWSIRSGTGGLMSNQPQHF
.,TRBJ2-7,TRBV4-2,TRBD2,TGTGCCAGCAGCCAAGGGATGACTAGCGGGGGGCAATACGAGCAGTACTTC,CASSQGMTSGGQYEQYF
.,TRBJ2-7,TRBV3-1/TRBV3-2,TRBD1,TGTGCCAGCAGCCAACGGGACAGCGCAAGCTCCTACGAGCAGTACTTC,CASSQRDSASSYEQYF
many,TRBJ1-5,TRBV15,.,TGTGCCACCAGCAGAGATGGGGGGTTTAATCAGCCCCAGCATTTT,CATSRDGGFNQPQHF
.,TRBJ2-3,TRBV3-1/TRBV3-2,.,TGTGCCAGCAGCCAAGGAACGGGGGATACGCAGTATTTT,CASSQGTGDTQYF
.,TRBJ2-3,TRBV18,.,TGTGCCAGCTCACGCGAAGGGACACTCACTGGAGATACGCAGTATTTT,CASSREGTLTGDTQYF
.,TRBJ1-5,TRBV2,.,TGTGCCAGCAGTGGACAACAAGATCAGCCCCAGCATTTT,CASSGQQDQPQHF
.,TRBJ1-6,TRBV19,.,TGTGCCAGTAGTCCCGGGGTTGTTAATTCACCCCTCCACTTT,CASSPGVVNSPLHF
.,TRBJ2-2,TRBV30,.,TGTGCCTGGGAATCCTTCAGGACAGCGAACACCGGGGAGCTGTTTTTT,CAWESFRTANTGELFF
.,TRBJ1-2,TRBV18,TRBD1,TGTGCCAGCTCACCACGTCCCACAGGGGGTGGCTACACCTTC,CASSPRPTGGGYTF
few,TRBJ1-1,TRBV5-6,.,TGTGCCAGCAGCTTTGGGGGCCCGAACACTGAAGCTTTCTTT,CASSFGGPNTEAFF
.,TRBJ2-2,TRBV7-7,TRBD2,TGTGCCAGCAGCCCGGGACTAGCGGGGACCGGGGAGCTGTTTTTT,CASSPGLAGTGELFF
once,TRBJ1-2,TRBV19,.,TGTGCCAGTAGTATACGAGAGCAGGGCTATGGCTACACCTTC,CASSIREQGYGYTF
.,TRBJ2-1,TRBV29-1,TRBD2,TGCAGCGCCGGAAAGGGGACTAGGGGGAATGAGCAGTTCTTC,CSAGKGTRGNEQFF
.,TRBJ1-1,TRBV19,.,TGTGCCAGTAGTATCCAGGGGCCGAACACTGAAGCTTTCTTT,CASSIQGPNTEAFF
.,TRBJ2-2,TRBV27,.,TGTGCCAGCAGTTTCTCCAGGGACACCGGGGAGCTGTTTTTT,CASSFSRDTGELFF
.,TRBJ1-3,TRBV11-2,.,TGTGCCAGCAGCTTAAGCCCCTACCCGACTGGAAACACCATATATTTT,CASSLSPYPTGNTIYF
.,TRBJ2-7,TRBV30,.,TGTGCCTGGAGTACCCCCCGGGCAGGGATCTACGAGCAGTACTTC,CAWSTPRAGIYEQYF